Below, one T cell receptor (beta chain) is given with its context. Under the authors' procedure: Cell counts per sample came from amplifying reference gene primers. Using immunoSEQ multiplex PCR, the repertoire was profiled, and TCRdb retains in-frame clones only, with some absent. V and J calls and clone size are copied from that table; D and trimming were computed from the DNA. The sample gives 60,000 to 70,000 clones, about 78% of which show up once; 50% is in the top ten. The data originate from a study of blood T cell repertoires in COVID-19. Turning to the study itself: Sample material is recorded as cDNA or gDNA derived from T cells, B-cell-depleted T cells, or PBMCs.

Trimming cost V 7 bases and J 4 bases, with 16 bases left between them. The germline V gene has CDR1 SGHTA and CDR2 FQGNSA. The length of the CDR3 is 14 residues. The sample comprised peripheral blood. This clonotype originated in a woman aged 80 or older with acute or convalescent COVID-19. The rearrangement links TRBV7-2 to TRBJ1-2; D might be TRBD1 (5 bases). In DNA, the CDR3 is TGTGCCAGCACCCCAACCAGGGAATTCTATGGCTACACCTTC. It specifies CASTPTREFYGYTF.